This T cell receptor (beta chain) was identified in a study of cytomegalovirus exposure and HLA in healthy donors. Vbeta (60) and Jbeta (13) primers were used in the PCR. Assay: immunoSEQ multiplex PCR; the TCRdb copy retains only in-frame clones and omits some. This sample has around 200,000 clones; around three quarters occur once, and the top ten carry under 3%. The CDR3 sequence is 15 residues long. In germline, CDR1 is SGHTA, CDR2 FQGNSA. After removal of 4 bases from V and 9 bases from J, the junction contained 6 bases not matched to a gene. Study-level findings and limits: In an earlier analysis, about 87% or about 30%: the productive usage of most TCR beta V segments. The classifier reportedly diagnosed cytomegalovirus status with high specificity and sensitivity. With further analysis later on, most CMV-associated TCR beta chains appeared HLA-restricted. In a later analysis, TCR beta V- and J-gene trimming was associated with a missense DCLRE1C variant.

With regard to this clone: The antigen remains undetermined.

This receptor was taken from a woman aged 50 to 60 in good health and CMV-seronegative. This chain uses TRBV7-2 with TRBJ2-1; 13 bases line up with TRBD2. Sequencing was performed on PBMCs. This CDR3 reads CASSSIGLAGAEQFF. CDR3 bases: TGTGCCAGCAGCTCAATCGGACTAGCGGGAGCTGAGCAGTTCTTC.